This T cell receptor beta chain was captured by sequencing in a study of PD-1 blockade in classical Hodgkin lymphoma (dated by TCRdb to 2020 to 2022). Background on the whole study: A peripheral blood immune signature of response to PD-1 blockade in classical Hodgkin lymphoma was defined using TCR beta sequencing and CyTOF.

This specimen's time point label, interpreted: newly diagnosed, previously untreated cHL patient sample. As a comparison group for the relapsed/refractory trial patients, PBMCs from patients with newly diagnosed, previously untreated classical Hodgkin lymphoma were sequenced. After peripheral blood was drawn into 8 mL Vacutainer Cell Preparation Tubes, PBMCs were isolated by centrifugation and then cryopreserved. General study outcomes and caveats: The study was restricted to a single clinical trial cohort, and the causes of repertoire differences, possibly disease activity or prior therapy, were left undefined. Baseline TCR diversity was reported to be lower in newly diagnosed patients than in healthy donors, and even lower in relapsed/refractory patients.

From a lookup of the germline V gene (reference sequence), CDR1 and CDR2 are GTSNPN and SVGIG. The V and J ends are trimmed by 1 base and 5 bases, leaving 26 bases between them. From its cysteine to its phenylalanine, the CDR3 spans 18 amino acids. Solely the CDR3 DNA is kept, with 54 bases framed from the first base. Genomic DNA was extracted with the Qiagen DNeasy kit from unsorted PBMCs and from negatively selected CD4+ and CD8+ fractions. TCR beta CDR3 regions were subjected to amplification by immunoSEQ multiplex PCR with primers that anneal to V and J segments. A synthetic immune receptor repertoire was used to minimize amplification bias, and any remaining bias was removed computationally after sequencing. The authors' pipeline ran thus. Custom Python scripts were used to quantify repertoire diversity as the Shannon entropy index. Unsorted, CD4+ and CD8+ repertoires were analyzed separately, except in combined analyses where CD4+ and CD8+ sequences were merged in silico. TCRdb re-hosts the immuneACCESS table, in-frame sequences only. Its copies lack some clones; in the studies checked, an unresolved V gene accounts for under half of them, and the cause for the rest is not known. The V and J calls and the clone size are those of that table, but D and trimming were determined from the DNA. The sample table shows tens of thousands of clones, and approximately 91% are seen once. In total, the top ten clones hold around 5% of the sample.

Of note for this clone: Its recognized antigen is unknown. Base-call qualities are not available, and no considerably larger clone is one nucleotide away.

Recombination joined TRBV30 with TRBJ1-2; a confident D gene designation cannot be given. The specimen sequenced was peripheral blood mononuclear cells (PBMCs). This receptor was obtained from a human donor with classical Hodgkin lymphoma. The DNA is TGTGCCTGGAGTGGGGGAAATGGGCCCGCCCCGGTTCGGTATGGCTACACCTTC. Translated, it reads CAWSGGNGPAPVRYGYTF.